A single sample is the source of the 28 T cell receptor beta chains below, sequenced in a study of shared clonotypes between healthy human individuals. Naive CD8 cells comprised CD45RO-negative, CCR7-positively selected cells, excluding terminally differentiated effector memory CD45RA+ cells. TCRdb's table, derived via immunoSEQ multiplex PCR, lists solely in-frame clones and lacks some. The data show more than 2 million clones, around 96% seen once. Material: naive CD8+ T cells sorted from blood. The receptors were sampled from a young man in good health.

The V gene is TRBV27, the J gene TRBJ2-5, with TRBD2 matching 7 bases. This CDR3 comprises 16 residues. CDR1 MNHEY and CDR2 SMNVEV come from the germline V gene (reference sequence). The trim removed 6 bases at V and 4 bases at J, leaving 14 bases unmatched. Written as DNA, the CDR3 is TGTGCCAGCAGCCCCGTTGGGGAGGGAACGGCAGAGACCCAGTACTTC. Residues: CASSPVGEGTAETQYF.

The V call is TRBV30, the J call TRBJ2-3, with TRBD1 as a possible D gene (5 bases). Deletions cut 0 bases from V and 3 bases from J, with 13 bases between. CDR1 and CDR2 (germline): GTSNPN, SVGIG (reference sequence). The CDR3 is 15 amino acids. The CDR3 nucleotides read TGTGCCTGGAGTGTAACCTGGGGCGGAACAGATACGCAGTATTTT. It yields the protein CAWSVTWGGTDTQYF.

The chain uses TRBV11-2 and TRBJ2-7, with a tentative D call TRBD1 (6 bases). Germline CDR1 reads SGHAT; CDR2 reads FQNNGV. The CDR3 sequence is 14 residues long. Between the trimmed V and J ends, which lost 10 bases and 2 bases, there was a span of 18 bases. The CDR3 nucleotides read TGTGCCACCCAGGGCGCAGGGGCCCCCTACGAGCAGTACTTC. It is translated as CATQGAGAPYEQYF.

The chain employs TRBV5-8 and TRBJ1-1; D is unresolved. V was clipped by 4 bases and J by 11 bases, with 9 bases between them. Per germline, CDR1 SGHTS and CDR2 YDEGEE. The CDR3 spans 10 residues. In DNA, the CDR3 is TGTGCCAGCAGCCGGACGATGGCTTTCTTT. Protein sequence: CASSRTMAFF.

The J gene is TRBJ1-6, the V gene TRBV28; D is undetermined. This CDR3 is built from 12 residues. Trimming removed 8 bases from V and 10 bases from J, with 12 bases in between. Germline loops: CDR1 MDHEN, CDR2 SYDVKM. As DNA, the CDR3 is TGTGCCAGCGCTAGAGTAGACTCACCCCTCCACTTT. Amino acids: CASARVDSPLHF.

The CDR3 loop is CASSALKDEQFF. The CDR3 coding sequence is TGTGCCAGCAGCGCCCTAAAGGATGAGCAGTTCTTC. The V and J genes are TRBV9 and TRBJ2-1; D gene ambiguous. CDR3 length equals 12 residues. The germline V and J ends were trimmed by 3 bases and 8 bases, with 9 bases remaining between them. Per germline, CDR1 SGDLS and CDR2 YYNGEE.

The J gene is TRBJ1-5, the V gene TRBV6-6, with D perhaps TRBD1 (5 bases). The CDR3 contains 13 residues. Looked up from germline, CDR1 is MNHNY and CDR2 is SVGAGI (reference sequence). Trimming left V 0 bases short and J 8 bases short, with 8 bases between. CDR3 residues: CASSYSRGEPQHF. The CDR3 DNA sequence: TGTGCCAGCAGTTACTCGCGAGGGGAGCCCCAGCATTTT.

The chain has TRBV7-6 and TRBJ2-7, with 8 bases that match TRBD1. The CDR3 contains 15 residues. Unmatched junction bases numbered 9, after V lost 5 bases and J lost 3 bases. Germline values: CDR1 SGHVS, CDR2 FNYEAQ. CDR3 sequence reads: CASSAPGQVYYEQYF. The CDR3 coding sequence is TGTGCCAGCAGCGCACCGGGACAGGTATACTACGAGCAGTACTTC.

This sequence joins TRBV13 and TRBJ2-7, with D maybe TRBD1 (6 bases). V was trimmed by 5 bases and J by 3 bases, leaving 17 bases between them. CDR3 size: 15 residues. The V gene's germline CDR1 is PRHDT and CDR2 FYEKMQ (reference sequence). The CDR3 reads CASSEGDHNNYEQYF. The DNA for the CDR3 is TGTGCCAGCAGCGAGGGGGACCACAATAACTACGAGCAGTACTTC.

V is TRBV9 and J is TRBJ2-3; D is unclear. Germline CDR1 reads SGDLS; CDR2 reads YYNGEE. This CDR3 has 14 amino acids. V lost 0 bases and J lost 2, with 7 bases in between. DNA of the CDR3: TGTGCCAGCAGCGTAGAATACTACACAGATACGCAGTATTTT. It translates to CASSVEYYTDTQYF.

On this clone: This same CDR3 is encoded by further DNA sequences in the sample. This CDR3 is CASSLRGQPQHF. CDR3 in DNA: TGTGCCAGCAGTTTACGGGGACAGCCCCAGCATTTT. This chain uses TRBV28 with TRBJ1-5; D is undetermined. The CDR3 length is 12 residues. V was shortened by 2 bases and J by 7 bases, with 6 bases between the two germline ends. Per germline, CDR1 MDHEN and CDR2 SYDVKM.

V gene TRBV5-1 combines with J gene TRBJ2-7, with 9 bases identical to TRBD2. This CDR3 comprises 15 residues. Germline CDR1 reads SGHRS; CDR2 reads YFSETQ. V trimming: 2 bases; J trimming: 4 bases; junction bases outside the gene matches: 7. CDR3: CASSFFASGAYEQYF. In DNA, the CDR3 is TGCGCCAGCAGCTTTTTTGCTAGCGGGGCGTACGAGCAGTACTTC.

The rearrangement links TRBV5-6 to TRBJ2-7; tentatively, D is TRBD1 or TRBD2 (7 bases each). V was shortened by 1 base and J by 5 bases, with 13 bases between the two germline ends. Germline CDR1 SGHDT, CDR2 YYEEEE. CDR3 length: 14 residues. CDR3 in DNA: TGTGCCAGCAGCTTGCTGGCAGGGGGGGACGAGCAGTACTTC. Its protein product is CASSLLAGGDEQYF.

The chain couples TRBV5-6 to TRBJ2-3; TRBD2 is a possible D gene (6 bases). This CDR3 comprises 14 residues. Germline CDR1 is SGHDT and CDR2 is YYEEEE. V lost 0 bases, J lost 10 bases, and 15 bases lay in between. The CDR3 bases are TGTGCCAGCAGCTTGGCGGCGGGCGGGGATCCGCAGTATTTT. The encoded protein is CASSLAAGGDPQYF.

The chain links TRBV21-1 to TRBJ2-7; the table's D call, TRBD2, has no DNA check behind it. TRBV21-1 is a pseudogene locus. This CDR3 has 20 amino acids. The CDR3 sequence: CASSKPTGLAGVLKKNEQYF. DNA for the CDR3: TGTGCCAGCAGCAAACCTACTGGCCTAGCGGGAGTTCTGAAGAAAAACGAGCAGTACTTC.

The J gene is TRBJ1-4, the V gene TRBV27; D gene unclear. V dropped 6 bases and J dropped 0 bases, with 14 bases sitting between them. CDR1 is MNHEY and CDR2 is SMNVEV in the germline V gene (reference sequence). The length of the CDR3 is 16 residues. The CDR3 DNA is TGTGCCAGCAGCCGAACTGCGGGAGCAACTAATGAAAAACTGTTTTTT. This encodes CASSRTAGATNEKLFF. Full variable domain (missing parts from reference TRBV27 and TRBJ1-4): EAQVTQNPRYLITVTGKKLTVTCSQNMNHEYMSWYRQDPGLGLRQIYYSMNVEVTDKGDVPEGYKVSRKEKRNFPLILESPSPNQTSLYFCASSRTAGATNEKLFFGSGTQLSVL.

Concerning this clone itself: The sample contains more than one DNA sequence encoding this CDR3. The V gene is TRBV4-1, the J gene TRBJ2-7; D remains unclear. Per the germline V gene, CDR1 is MGHRA and CDR2 is YSYEKL. This CDR3 region has 14 residues. Trimming removed 6 bases at V and 0 bases at J, with 12 bases between. As DNA, the CDR3 is TGCGCCAGCAGTCCCGGGCCGAGCTCCTACGAGCAGTACTTC. It is translated as CASSPGPSSYEQYF.

The chain links TRBV4-1 to TRBJ2-7; possible D gene TRBD1, 6 bases. From germline, CDR1 is MGHRA and CDR2 YSYEKL. The CDR3 has 14 residues. V was cut by 2 bases and J by 3 bases, with 11 bases left in between. The chain's CDR3 is CASSQSGAGYEQYF. In nucleotides, the CDR3 is TGCGCCAGCAGCCAATCAGGGGCAGGCTACGAGCAGTACTTC.

J is TRBJ2-3 and V is TRBV10-3, with 15 nucleotides matching TRBD2. V lost 5 bases, J lost 2 bases, and 2 bases stayed unmatched. Germline V gene data show CDR1 as ENHRY and CDR2 as SYGVKD. CDR3 size: 16 residues. For the CDR3, the DNA is TGTGCCATCAGTCGGACTAGCGGGGGGGCCACAGATACGCAGTATTTT. Protein sequence: CAISRTSGGATDTQYF.

V usage is TRBV19 and J usage is TRBJ2-1; 7 nucleotides agree with TRBD2. Germline assignment: CDR1 LNHDA and CDR2 SQIVND (reference sequence). This CDR3 has 14 residues. V was clipped by 6 bases and J by 5 bases; unmatched bases: 7. The CDR3 is CASSERGTHNEQFF. In DNA, the CDR3 is TGTGCCAGTAGCGAGCGGGGAACCCACAATGAGCAGTTCTTC.

The rearrangement joins TRBV6-5 to TRBJ2-1, with 11 positions matching TRBD2. Losses at the gene ends were 11 bases for V and 5 bases for J; bases not matched to a gene: 5. The germline CDR1 and CDR2 sequences are MNHEY and SVGAGI. The CDR3 consists of 13 residues. As DNA, the CDR3 is TGTGCCGTAGGACTAGCGGGCAACAATGAGCAGTTCTTC. This gives the protein CAVGLAGNNEQFF.

Comments on this clone: The same CDR3 can be traced to other DNA sequences in this sample. The rearrangement joins TRBV2 to TRBJ2-7; 13 bases are a match to TRBD2. V lost 1 base, J lost 4 bases, and 4 bases stayed unmatched. This CDR3 is 16 amino acids long. Germline-derived CDR1 and CDR2 are SNHLY and FYNNEI. CDR3: CASSEGLAGGVYEQYF. CDR3 DNA sequence: TGTGCCAGCAGTGAAGGACTAGCGGGAGGTGTTTACGAGCAGTACTTC.

This chain links TRBV28 with TRBJ2-1, with TRBD2 matching over 12 bases. The germline gives CDR1 MDHEN, CDR2 SYDVKM. V gave up 6 bases and J gave up 0 bases; unmatched junction bases: 6. The length of the CDR3 is 17 residues. In DNA form, the CDR3 reads TGTGCCAGCAGCCCTACTAGCGGGGGGTACTCCTACAATGAGCAGTTCTTC. It encodes CASSPTSGGYSYNEQFF. The entire variable domain, with the rest obtained from reference TRBV28 and TRBJ2-1, is as follows: DVKVTQSSRYLVKRTGEKVFLECVQDMDHENMFWYRQDPGLGLRLIYFSYDVKMKEKGDIPEGYSVSREKKERFSLILESASTNQTSMYLCASSPTSGGYSYNEQFFGPGTRLTVL.

V gene TRBV13 combines with J gene TRBJ1-1; tentatively, D is TRBD1 (6 bases). V was pared by 4 bases and J by 0 bases, with 9 bases between. This CDR3 comprises 14 residues. In germline, CDR1 is PRHDT, CDR2 FYEKMQ (reference sequence). The CDR3 bases are TGTGCCAGCAGCTCACAGGGACTGAACACTGAAGCTTTCTTT. It translates to CASSSQGLNTEAFF. Variable domain in full (rest from reference TRBV13 and TRBJ1-1): AAGVIQSPRHLIKEKRETATLKCYPIPRHDTVYWYQQGPGQDPQFLISFYEKMQSDKGSIPDRFSAQQFSDYHSELNMSSLELGDSALYFCASSSQGLNTEAFFGQGTRLTVV.

The gene calls are TRBV5-1 and TRBJ2-5; 8 bases are shared with TRBD2. The germline V gene encodes CDR1 SGHRS and CDR2 YFSETQ. J was trimmed by 4 bases and V by 4 bases; bases with no gene match: 6. The CDR3 has 14 amino acids. The DNA for the CDR3 is TGCGCCAGCAGCCGGGGACTAGTTGGAGAGACCCAGTACTTC. Translating gives CASSRGLVGETQYF.

The CDR3 bases are TGTGCCAGCAGTTACTCCGCTGAAACTGGAAACACCATATATTTT. It is translated as CASSYSAETGNTIYF. The chain has TRBV6-5 and TRBJ1-3, with unresolved D. Per the germline V gene, CDR1 is MNHEY and CDR2 is SVGAGI. This CDR3 contains 15 residues. V dropped 0 bases and J dropped 2 bases, with 8 bases sitting between them.

The J gene is TRBJ2-5, the V gene TRBV9, with D possibly TRBD2 on 6 matching bases. The V gene lost 2 bases and the J gene lost 0 bases, with 11 bases spanning the gap. In germline, CDR1 is SGDLS, CDR2 YYNGEE. The CDR3 is 15 residues long. For the CDR3, the DNA is TGTGCCAGCAGCGTGTACGGGAGTTACCAAGAGACCCAGTACTTC. This encodes CASSVYGSYQETQYF.

The gene calls are TRBV6-5 and TRBJ1-1; no clear D gene. Germline V gene lookup returns CDR1 MNHEY and CDR2 SVGAGI. The CDR3 is made up of 12 amino acids. V lost 4 bases and J lost 5, with 8 bases in between. The CDR3: CASSWTKTEAFF. The CDR3 DNA reads TGTGCCAGCAGTTGGACGAAAACTGAAGCTTTCTTT.